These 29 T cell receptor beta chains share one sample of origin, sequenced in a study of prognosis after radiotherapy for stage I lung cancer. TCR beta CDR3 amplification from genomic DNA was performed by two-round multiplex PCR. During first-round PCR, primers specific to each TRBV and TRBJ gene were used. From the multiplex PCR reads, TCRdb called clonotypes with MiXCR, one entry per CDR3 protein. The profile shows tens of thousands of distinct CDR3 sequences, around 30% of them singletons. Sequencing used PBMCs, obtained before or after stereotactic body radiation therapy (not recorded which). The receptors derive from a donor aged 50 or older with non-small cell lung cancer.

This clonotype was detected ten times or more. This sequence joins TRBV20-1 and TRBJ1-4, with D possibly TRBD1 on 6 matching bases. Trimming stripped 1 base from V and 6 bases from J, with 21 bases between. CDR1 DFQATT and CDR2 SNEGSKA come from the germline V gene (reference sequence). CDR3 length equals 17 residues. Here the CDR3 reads CSARARGPRAGDEKLFF. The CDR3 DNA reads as TGCAGTGCTAGAGCCAGGGGACCCAGGGCGGGGGATGAAAAACTGTTTTTT.

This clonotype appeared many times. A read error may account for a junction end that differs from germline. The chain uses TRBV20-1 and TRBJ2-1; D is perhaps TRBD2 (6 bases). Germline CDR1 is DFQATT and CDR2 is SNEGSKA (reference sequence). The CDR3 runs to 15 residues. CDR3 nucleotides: TGCAGTGCTCAGGGACGGGAGAGGCTATACAGTGAGCAGTTCTTC. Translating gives CSAQGRERLYSEQFF.

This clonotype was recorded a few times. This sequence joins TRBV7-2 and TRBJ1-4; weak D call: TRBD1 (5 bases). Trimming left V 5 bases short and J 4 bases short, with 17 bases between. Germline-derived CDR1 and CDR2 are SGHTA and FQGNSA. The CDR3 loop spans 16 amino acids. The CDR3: CASSPSRPGINEKLFF. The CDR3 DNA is TGTGCCAGCAGCCCCTCACGGCCAGGGATTAATGAAAAACTGTTTTTT. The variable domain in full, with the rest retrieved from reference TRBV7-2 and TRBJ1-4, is GAGVSQSPSNKVTEKGKDVELRCDPISGHTALYWYRQSLGQGLEFLIYFQGNSAPDKSGLPSDRFSAERTGGSVSTLTIQRTQQEDSAVYLCASSPSRPGINEKLFFGSGTQLSVL.

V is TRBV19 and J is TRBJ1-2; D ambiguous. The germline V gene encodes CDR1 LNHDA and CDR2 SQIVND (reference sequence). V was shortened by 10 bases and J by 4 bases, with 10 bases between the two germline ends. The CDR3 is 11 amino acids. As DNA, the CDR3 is TGTGCCACCAGTTGCCTCTATGGCTACACCTTC. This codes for CATSCLYGYTF.

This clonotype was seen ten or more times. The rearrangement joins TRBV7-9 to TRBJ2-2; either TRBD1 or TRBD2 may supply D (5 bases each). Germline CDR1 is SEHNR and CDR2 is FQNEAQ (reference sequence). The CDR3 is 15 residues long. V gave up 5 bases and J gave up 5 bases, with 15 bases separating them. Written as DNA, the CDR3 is TGTGCCAGCAGCCCCGGGGCTTCAGAAACCGGGGAGCTGTTTTTT. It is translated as CASSPGASETGELFF. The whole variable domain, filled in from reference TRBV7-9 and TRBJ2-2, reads DTGVSQNPRHKITKRGQNVTFRCDPISEHNRLYWYRQTLGQGPEFLTYFQNEAQLEKSRLLSDRFSAERPKGSFSTLEIQRTEQGDSAMYLCASSPGASETGELFFGEGSRLTVL.

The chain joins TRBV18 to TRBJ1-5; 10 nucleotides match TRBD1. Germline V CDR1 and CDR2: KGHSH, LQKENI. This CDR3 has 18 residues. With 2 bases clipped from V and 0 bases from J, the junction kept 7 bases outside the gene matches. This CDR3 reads CASSPRRGTGVSNQPQHF. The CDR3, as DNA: TGTGCCAGCTCACCAAGACGGGGGACAGGGGTTAGCAATCAGCCCCAGCATTTT.

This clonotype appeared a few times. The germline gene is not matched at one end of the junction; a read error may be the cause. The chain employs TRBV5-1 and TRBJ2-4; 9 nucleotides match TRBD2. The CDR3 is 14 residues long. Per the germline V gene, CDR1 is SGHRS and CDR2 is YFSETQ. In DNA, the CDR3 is TGCGCCAGCAGCCCGGGGACTAGCAAATACATTCAGTACTTC. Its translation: CASSPGTSKYIQYF.

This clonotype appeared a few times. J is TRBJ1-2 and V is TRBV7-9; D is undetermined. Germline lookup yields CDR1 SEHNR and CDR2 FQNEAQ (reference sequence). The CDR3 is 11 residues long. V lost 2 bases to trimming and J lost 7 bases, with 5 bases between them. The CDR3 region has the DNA TGTGCCAGCAGCTTAACGGGTGGCTACACCTTC. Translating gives CASSLTGGYTF.

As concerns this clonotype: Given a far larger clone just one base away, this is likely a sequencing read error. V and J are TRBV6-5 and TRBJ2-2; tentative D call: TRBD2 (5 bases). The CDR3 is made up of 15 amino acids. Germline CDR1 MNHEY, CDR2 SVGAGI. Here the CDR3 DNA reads TGTGCCAGCAGTTACGCAGGTTTCGGCACCGGGGAGATGTTTTTT. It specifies CASSYAGFGTGEMFF.

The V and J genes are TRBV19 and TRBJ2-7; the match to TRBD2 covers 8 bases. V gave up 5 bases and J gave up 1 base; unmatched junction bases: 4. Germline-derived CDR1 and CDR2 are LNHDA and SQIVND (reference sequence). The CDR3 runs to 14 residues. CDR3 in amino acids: CASSPAGVSYEQYF. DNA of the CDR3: TGTGCCAGTAGTCCAGCGGGGGTATCCTACGAGCAGTACTTC.

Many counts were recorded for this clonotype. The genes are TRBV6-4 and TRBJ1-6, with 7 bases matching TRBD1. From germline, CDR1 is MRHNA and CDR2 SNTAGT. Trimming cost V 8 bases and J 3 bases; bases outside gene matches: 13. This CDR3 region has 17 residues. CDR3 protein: CASGLIWDRRYNSPLHF. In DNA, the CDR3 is TGTGCCAGCGGTCTTATCTGGGACAGACGCTATAATTCACCCCTCCACTTT.

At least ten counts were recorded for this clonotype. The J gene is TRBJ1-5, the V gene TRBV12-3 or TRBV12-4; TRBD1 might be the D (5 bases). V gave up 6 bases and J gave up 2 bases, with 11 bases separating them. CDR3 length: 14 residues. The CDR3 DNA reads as TGTGCCAGCAGGCCTACAGGCGGCAATCAGCCCCAGCATTTT. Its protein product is CASRPTGGNQPQHF.

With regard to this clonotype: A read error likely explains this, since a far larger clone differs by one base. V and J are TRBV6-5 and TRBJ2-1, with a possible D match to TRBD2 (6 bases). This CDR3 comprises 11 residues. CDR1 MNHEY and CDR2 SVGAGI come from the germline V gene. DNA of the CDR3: TGTGCCATTTCCCGTGATACTAGCCGCATCTTC. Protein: CAISRDTSRIF.

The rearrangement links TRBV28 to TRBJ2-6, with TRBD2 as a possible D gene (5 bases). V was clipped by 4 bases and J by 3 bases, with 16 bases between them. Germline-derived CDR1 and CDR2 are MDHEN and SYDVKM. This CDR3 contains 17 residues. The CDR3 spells CASSSPWLAGGANVLTF. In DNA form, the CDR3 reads TGTGCCAGCAGTTCCCCCTGGTTGGCGGGTGGGGCCAACGTCCTGACTTTC.

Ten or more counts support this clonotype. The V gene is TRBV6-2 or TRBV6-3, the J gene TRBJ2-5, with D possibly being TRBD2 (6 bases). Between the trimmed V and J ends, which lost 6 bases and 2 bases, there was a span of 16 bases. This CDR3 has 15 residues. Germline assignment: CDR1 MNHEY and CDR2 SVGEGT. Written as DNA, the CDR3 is TGTGCCAGCAGCGAGATTGTGGGGGGTCAAGAGACCCAGTACTTC. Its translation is CASSEIVGGQETQYF.

The CDR3 is CASSIARVGGASPQREKLFF. The CDR3, as DNA: TGTGCCAGTAGTATAGCCCGGGTAGGGGGCGCCTCCCCACAACGTGAAAAACTGTTTTTT. V is TRBV19 and J is TRBJ1-4; 7 nucleotides align to TRBD1. From germline, CDR1 is LNHDA and CDR2 SQIVND (reference sequence). Unmatched junction bases numbered 21, after V lost 1 base and J lost 7 bases. This CDR3 spans 20 amino acids.

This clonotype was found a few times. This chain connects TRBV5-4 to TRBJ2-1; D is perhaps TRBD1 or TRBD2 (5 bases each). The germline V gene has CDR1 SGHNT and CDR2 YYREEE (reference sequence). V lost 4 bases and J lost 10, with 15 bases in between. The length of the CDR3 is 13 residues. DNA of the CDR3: TGTGCCAGCAGCGGGGACGTTATTAACGAGCAGTTCTTC. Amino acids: CASSGDVINEQFF.

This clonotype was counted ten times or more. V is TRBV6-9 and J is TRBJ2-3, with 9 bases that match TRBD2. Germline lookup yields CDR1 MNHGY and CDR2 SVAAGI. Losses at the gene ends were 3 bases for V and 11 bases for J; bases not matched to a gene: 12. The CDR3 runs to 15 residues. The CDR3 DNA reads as TGTGCCAGCAGTTACGGGCGGGAGGGCCGCGAGGAGCAGTATTTT. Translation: CASSYGREGREEQYF.

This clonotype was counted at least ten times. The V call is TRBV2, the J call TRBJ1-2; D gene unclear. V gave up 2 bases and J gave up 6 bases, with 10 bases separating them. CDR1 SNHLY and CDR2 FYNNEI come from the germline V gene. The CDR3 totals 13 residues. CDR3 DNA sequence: TGTGCCAGCAGTGAAAGTTCCGTAGATGGCTACACCTTC. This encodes CASSESSVDGYTF.

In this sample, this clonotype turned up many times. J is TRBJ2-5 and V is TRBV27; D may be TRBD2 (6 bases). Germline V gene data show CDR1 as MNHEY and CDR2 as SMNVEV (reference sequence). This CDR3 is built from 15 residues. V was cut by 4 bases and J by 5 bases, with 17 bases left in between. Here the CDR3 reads CASSSPRGSRETQYF. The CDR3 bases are TGTGCCAGCAGTTCCCCTCGGGGGAGTAGGGAGACCCAGTACTTC.

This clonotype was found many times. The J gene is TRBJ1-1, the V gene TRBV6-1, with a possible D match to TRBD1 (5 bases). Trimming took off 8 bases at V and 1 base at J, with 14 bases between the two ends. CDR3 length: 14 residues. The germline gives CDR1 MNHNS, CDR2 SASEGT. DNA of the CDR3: TGTGCCAGCCATGTCAGGGTGAGGAACACTGAAGCTTTCTTT. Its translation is CASHVRVRNTEAFF.

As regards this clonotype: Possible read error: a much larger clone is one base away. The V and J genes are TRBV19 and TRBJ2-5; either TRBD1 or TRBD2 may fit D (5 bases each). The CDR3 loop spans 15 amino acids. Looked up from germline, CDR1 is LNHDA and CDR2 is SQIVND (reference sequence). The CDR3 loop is CASSQGGLAKENQYF. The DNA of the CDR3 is TGTGCCAGTAGTCAGGGCGGGTTAGCTAAAGAGAACCAGTACTTC.

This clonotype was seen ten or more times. In nucleotides, the CDR3 is TGTGCCACCAGTGACCCAGGAGCAACTAATGAAAAACTGTTTTTT. This gives the protein CATSDPGATNEKLFF. This chain connects TRBV24-1 to TRBJ1-4; the D is unclear. The germline V gene has CDR1 KGHDR and CDR2 SFDVKD. CDR3 length equals 15 residues. Trimming left V 4 bases short and J 0 bases short, with 8 bases between.

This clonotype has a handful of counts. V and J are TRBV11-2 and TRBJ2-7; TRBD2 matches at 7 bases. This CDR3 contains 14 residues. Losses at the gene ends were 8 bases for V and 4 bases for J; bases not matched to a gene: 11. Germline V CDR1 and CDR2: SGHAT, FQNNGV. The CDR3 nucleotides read TGTGCCAGCGGGGGGGGGAGGCTCATTTACGAGCAGTACTTC. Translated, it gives CASGGGRLIYEQYF.

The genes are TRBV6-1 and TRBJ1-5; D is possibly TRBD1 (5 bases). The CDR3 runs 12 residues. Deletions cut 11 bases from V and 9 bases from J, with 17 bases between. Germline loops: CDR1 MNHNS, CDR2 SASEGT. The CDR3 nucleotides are TGTGCCGCTCAGGACGAAGGGGCGCCCCAGCATTTT. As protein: CAAQDEGAPQHF.

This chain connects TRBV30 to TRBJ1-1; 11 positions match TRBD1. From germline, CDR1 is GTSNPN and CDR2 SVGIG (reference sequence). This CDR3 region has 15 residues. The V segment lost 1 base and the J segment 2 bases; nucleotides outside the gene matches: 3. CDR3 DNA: TGTGCCTGGAGTGGGACAGGGGGCATAAACACTGAAGCTTTCTTT. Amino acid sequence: CAWSGTGGINTEAFF.

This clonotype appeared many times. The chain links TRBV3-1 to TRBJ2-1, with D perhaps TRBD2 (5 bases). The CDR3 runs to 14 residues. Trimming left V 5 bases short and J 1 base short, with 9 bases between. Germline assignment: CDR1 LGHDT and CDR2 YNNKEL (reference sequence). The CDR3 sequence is CASSNGISYNEQFF. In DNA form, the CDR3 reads TGTGCCAGCAGCAACGGGATTTCCTACAATGAGCAGTTCTTC.

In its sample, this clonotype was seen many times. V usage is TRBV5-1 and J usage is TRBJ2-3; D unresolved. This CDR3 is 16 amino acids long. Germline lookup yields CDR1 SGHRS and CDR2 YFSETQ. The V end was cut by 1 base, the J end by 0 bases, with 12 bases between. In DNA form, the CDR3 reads TGCGCCAGCAGCTTGTGGGGTATGGTTAGCACAGATACGCAGTATTTT. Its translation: CASSLWGMVSTDTQYF. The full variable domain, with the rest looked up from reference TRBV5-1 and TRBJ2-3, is KAGVTQTPRYLIKTRGQQVTLSCSPISGHRSVSWYQQTPGQGLQFLFEYFSETQRNKGNFPGRFSGRQFSNSRSEMNVSTLELGDSALYLCASSLWGMVSTDTQYFGPGTRLTVL.

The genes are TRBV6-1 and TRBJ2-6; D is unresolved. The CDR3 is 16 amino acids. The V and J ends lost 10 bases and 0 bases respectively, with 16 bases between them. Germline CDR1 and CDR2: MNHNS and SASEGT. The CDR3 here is CAIIEASRSGANVLTF. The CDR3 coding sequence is TGTGCCATCATTGAAGCATCCCGCTCTGGGGCCAACGTCCTGACTTTC.